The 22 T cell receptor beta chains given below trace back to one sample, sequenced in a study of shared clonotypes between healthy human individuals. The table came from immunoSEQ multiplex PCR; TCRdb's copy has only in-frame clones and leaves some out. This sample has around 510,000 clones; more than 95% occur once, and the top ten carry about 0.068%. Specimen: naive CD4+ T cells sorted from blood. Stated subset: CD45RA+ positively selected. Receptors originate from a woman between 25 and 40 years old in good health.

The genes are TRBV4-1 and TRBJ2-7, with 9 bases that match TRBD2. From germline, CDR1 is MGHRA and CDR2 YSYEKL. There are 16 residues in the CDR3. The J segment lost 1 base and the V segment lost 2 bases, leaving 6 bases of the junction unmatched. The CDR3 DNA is TGCGCCAGCAGCCAAATAGCGGGAGTGCAGTCCTACGAGCAGTACTTC. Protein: CASSQIAGVQSYEQYF.

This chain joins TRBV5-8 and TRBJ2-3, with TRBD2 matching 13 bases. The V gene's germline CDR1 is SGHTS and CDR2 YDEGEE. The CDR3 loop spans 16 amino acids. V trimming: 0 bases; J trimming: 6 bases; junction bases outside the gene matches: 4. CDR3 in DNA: TGTGCCAGCAGCTTGGTAGGGACTAGCGGGACGGATACGCAGTATTTT. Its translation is CASSLVGTSGTDTQYF.

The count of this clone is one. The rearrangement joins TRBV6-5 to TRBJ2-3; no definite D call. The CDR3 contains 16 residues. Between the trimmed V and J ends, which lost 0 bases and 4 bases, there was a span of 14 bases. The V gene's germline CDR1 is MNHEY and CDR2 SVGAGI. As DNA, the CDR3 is TGTGCCAGCAGTTACTCATCGCCTCTCGTCTCAGATACGCAGTATTTT. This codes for CASSYSSPLVSDTQYF.

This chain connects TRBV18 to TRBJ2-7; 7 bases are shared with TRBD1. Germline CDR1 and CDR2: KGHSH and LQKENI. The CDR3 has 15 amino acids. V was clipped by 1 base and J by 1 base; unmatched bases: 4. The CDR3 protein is CASSPLPGGSYEQYF. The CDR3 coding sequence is TGTGCCAGCTCACCACTCCCAGGGGGTTCCTACGAGCAGTACTTC.

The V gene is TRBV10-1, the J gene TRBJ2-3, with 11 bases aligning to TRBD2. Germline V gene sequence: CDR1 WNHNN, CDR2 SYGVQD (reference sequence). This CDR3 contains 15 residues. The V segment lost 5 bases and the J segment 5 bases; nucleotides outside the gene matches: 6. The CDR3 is CASSITSGSEDTQYF. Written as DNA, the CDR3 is TGCGCCAGCAGTATTACTAGCGGGAGTGAAGATACGCAGTATTTT.

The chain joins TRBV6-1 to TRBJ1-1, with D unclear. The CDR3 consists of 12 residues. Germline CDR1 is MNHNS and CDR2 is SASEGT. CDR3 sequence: CAAHRGGTEAFF. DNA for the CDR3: TGTGCAGCCCACAGAGGCGGGACTGAAGCTTTCTTT.

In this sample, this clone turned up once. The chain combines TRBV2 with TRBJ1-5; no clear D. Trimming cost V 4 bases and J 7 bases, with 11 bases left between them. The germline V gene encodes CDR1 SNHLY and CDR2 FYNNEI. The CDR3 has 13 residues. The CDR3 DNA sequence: TGTGCCAGCAGTGGTCTCCTCGGACAGCCCCAGCATTTT. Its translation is CASSGLLGQPQHF.

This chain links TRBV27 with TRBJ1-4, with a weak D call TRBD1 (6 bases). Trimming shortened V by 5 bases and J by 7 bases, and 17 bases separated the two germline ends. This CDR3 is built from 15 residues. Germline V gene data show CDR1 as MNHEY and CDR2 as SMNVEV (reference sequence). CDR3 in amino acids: CASSPQTGRSEKLFF. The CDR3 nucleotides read TGTGCCAGCAGTCCCCAGACAGGTCGGAGTGAAAAACTGTTTTTT.

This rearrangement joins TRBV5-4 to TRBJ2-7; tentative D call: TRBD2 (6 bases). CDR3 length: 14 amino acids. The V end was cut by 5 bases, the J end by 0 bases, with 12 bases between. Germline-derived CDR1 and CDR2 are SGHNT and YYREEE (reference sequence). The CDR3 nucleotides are TGTGCCAGCAGGTTGTTCGGGGGCTCCTACGAGCAGTACTTC. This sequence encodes CASRLFGGSYEQYF. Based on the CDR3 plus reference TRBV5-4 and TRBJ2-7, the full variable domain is ETGVTQSPTHLIKTRGQQVTLRCSSQSGHNTVSWYQQALGQGPQFIFQYYREEENGRGNFPPRFSGLQFPNYSSELNVNALELDDSALYLCASRLFGGSYEQYFGPGTRLTVT.

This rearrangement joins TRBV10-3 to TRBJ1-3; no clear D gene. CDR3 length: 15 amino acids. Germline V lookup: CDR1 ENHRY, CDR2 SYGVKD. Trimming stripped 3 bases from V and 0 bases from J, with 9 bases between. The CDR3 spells CAISDAGNSGNTIYF. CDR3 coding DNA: TGTGCCATCAGTGACGCCGGGAACTCTGGAAACACCATATATTTT.

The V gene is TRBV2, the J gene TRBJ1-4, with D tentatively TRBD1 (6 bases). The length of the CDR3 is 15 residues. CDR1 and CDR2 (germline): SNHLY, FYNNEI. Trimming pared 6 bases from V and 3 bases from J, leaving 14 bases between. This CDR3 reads CASSATGYPNEKLFF. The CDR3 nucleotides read TGTGCCAGCAGCGCAACAGGGTATCCTAATGAAAAACTGTTTTTT.

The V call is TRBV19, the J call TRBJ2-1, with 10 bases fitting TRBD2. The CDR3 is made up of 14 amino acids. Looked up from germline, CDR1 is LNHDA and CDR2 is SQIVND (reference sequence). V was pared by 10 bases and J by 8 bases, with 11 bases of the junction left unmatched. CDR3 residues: CATVSGRAGDEQFF. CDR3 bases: TGTGCCACCGTAAGCGGGAGGGCCGGTGATGAGCAGTTCTTC. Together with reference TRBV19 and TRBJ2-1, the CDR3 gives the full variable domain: DGGITQSPKYLFRKEGQNVTLSCEQNLNHDAMYWYRQDPGQGLRLIYYSQIVNDFQKGDIAEGYSVSREKKESFPLTVTSAQKNPTAFYLCATVSGRAGDEQFFGPGTRLTVL.

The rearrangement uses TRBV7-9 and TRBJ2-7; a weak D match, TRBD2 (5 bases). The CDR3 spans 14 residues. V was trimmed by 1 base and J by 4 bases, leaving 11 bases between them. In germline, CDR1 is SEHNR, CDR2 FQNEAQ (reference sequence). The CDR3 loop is CASSLGYGVYEQYF. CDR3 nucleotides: TGTGCCAGCAGCTTAGGATACGGGGTATACGAGCAGTACTTC.

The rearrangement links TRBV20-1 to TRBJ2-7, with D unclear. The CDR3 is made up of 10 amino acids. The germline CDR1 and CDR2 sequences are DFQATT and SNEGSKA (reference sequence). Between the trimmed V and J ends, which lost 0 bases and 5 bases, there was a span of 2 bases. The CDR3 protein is CSARDNEQYF. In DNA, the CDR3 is TGCAGTGCTAGAGACAACGAGCAGTACTTC.

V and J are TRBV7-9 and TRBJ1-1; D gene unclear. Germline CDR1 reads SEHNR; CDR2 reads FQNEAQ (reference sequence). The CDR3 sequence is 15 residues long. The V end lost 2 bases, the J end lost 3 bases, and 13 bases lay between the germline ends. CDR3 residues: CASSLIGFIDTEAFF. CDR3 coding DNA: TGTGCCAGCAGCTTAATAGGGTTTATCGACACTGAAGCTTTCTTT.

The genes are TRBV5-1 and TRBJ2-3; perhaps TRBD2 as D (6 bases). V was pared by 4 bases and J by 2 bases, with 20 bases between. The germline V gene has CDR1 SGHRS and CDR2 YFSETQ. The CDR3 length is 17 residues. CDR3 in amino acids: CASSHQSWERVTDTQYF. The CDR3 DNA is TGCGCCAGCAGCCACCAATCATGGGAGCGGGTCACAGATACGCAGTATTTT.

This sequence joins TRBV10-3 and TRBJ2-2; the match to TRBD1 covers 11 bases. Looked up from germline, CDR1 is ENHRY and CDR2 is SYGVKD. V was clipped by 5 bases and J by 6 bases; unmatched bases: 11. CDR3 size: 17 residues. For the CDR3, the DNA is TGTGCCATCAGTAAAGGACAGGGGGCCATCGGGGCCGGGGAGCTGTTTTTT. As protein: CAISKGQGAIGAGELFF.

The CDR3: CASSELRQSGTSETQYF. The DNA of the CDR3 is TGTGCCAGCAGTGAATTACGACAGAGCGGGACCTCGGAGACCCAGTACTTC. This rearrangement joins TRBV25-1 to TRBJ2-5; 7 bases agree with TRBD2. The CDR3 loop spans 17 amino acids. Germline values: CDR1 MGHDK, CDR2 SYGVNS. Losses at the gene ends were 1 base for V and 5 bases for J; bases not matched to a gene: 13.

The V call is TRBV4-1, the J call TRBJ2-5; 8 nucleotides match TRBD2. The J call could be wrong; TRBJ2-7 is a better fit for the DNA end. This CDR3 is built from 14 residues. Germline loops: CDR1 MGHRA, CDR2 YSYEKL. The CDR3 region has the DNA TGCGCCAGCAGCCAATTAGCGGGGTCCTACGAGCAGTACTTC. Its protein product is CASSQLAGSYEQYF.

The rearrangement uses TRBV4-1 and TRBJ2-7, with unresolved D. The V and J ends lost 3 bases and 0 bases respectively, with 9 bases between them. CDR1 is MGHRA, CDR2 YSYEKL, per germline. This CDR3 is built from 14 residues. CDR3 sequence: CASSQGSYSYEQYF. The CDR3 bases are TGCGCCAGCAGCCAGGGGTCCTACTCCTACGAGCAGTACTTC.

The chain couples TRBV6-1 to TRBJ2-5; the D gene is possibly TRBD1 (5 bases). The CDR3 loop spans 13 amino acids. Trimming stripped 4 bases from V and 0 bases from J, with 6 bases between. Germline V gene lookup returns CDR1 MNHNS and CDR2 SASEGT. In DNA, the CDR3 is TGTGCCAGCAGTGCAGGGAACCAAGAGACCCAGTACTTC. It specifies CASSAGNQETQYF.

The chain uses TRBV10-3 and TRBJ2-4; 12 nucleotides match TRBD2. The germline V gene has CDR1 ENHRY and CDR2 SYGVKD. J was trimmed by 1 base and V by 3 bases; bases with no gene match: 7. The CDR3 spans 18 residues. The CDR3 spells CAISEPSGRAGAKNIQYF. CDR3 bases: TGTGCCATCAGTGAACCTAGCGGGAGGGCCGGGGCCAAAAACATTCAGTACTTC.